This T cell receptor (beta chain) was profiled in a study of T-cell memory formation after mild COVID-19. Study context: The TCR clusters were mostly specific to one donor.

J lost 3 bases, V lost 0 bases, and 4 bases had no gene match. Germline V gene lookup returns CDR1 GTSNPN and CDR2 SVGIG (reference sequence). CDR3 length: 14 residues. Overall study findings and caveats: Clones contracting across day 15 to 85 had a balanced CD4/CD8 profile; later expanding clones leaned CD4+.

For this clonotype: Its target is unknown.

The 5'RACE method, run with constant-segment primers, produced TCR alpha and TCR beta cDNA libraries (carrying sample barcodes and UMIs). TCRdb recomputed calls from the 5' RACE reads with MiXCR, one row per CDR3 protein. The sample contains 550,000 to 700,000 distinct CDR3 sequences, roughly 17% of which appear only once. Input material: PBMCs or a T cell subset sorted from them (not recorded which). The V and J genes are TRBV30 and TRBJ1-1, with 7 positions matching TRBD1. The receptor's source is an adult woman who had mild COVID-19 (a few samples of this study predate the infection). Cell type and time point are not known. Here the CDR3 DNA reads TGTGCCTGGAGTGTCACAGGGGAGGACACTGAAGCTTTCTTT. It yields the protein CAWSVTGEDTEAFF.